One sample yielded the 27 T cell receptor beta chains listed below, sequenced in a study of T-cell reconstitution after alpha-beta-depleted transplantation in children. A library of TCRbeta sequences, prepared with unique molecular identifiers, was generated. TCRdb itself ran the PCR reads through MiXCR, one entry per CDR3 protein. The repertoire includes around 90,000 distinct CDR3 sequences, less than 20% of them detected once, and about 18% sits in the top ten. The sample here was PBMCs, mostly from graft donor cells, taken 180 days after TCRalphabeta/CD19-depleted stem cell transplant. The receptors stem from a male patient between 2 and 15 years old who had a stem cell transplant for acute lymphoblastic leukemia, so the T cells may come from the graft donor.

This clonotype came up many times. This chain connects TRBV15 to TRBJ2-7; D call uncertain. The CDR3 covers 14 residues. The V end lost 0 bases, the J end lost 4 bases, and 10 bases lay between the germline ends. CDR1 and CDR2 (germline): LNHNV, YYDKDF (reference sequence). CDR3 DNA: TGTGCCACCAGCAGAGACCCCAATCAGTACGAGCAGTACTTC. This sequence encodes CATSRDPNQYEQYF. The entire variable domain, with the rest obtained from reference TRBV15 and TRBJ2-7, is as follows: DAMVIQNPRYQVTQFGKPVTLSCSQTLNHNVMYWYQQKSSQAPKLLFHYYDKDFNNEADTPDNFQSRRPNTSFCFLDIRSPGLGDTAMYLCATSRDPNQYEQYFGPGTRLTVT.

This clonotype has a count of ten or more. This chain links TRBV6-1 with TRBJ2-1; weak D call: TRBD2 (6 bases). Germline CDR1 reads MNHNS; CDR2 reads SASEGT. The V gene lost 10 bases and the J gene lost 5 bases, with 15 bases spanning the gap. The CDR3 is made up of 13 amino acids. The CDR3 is CATISGENNEQFF. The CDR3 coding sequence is TGTGCCACAATATCGGGGGAGAACAATGAGCAGTTCTTC.

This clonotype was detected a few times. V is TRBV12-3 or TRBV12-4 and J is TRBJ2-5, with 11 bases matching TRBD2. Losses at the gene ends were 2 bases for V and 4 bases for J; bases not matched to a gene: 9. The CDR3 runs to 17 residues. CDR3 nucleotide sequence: TGTGCCAGCAGTTTAAGGCTAGCGGGGGGATGGGGAGAGACCCAGTACTTC. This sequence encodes CASSLRLAGGWGETQYF.

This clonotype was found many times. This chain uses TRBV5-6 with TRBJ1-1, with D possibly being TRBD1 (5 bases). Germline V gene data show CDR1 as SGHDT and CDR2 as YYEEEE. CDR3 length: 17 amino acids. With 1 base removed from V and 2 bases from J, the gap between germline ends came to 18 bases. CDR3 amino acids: CASSLLGGGGANTEAFF. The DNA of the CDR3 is TGTGCCAGCAGCTTGTTGGGTGGTGGAGGGGCTAACACTGAAGCTTTCTTT. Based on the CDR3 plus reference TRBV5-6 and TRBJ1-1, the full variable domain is DAGVTQSPTHLIKTRGQQVTLRCSPKSGHDTVSWYQQALGQGPQFIFQYYEEEERQRGNFPDRFSGHQFPNYSSELNVNALLLGDSALYLCASSLLGGGGANTEAFFGQGTRLTVV.

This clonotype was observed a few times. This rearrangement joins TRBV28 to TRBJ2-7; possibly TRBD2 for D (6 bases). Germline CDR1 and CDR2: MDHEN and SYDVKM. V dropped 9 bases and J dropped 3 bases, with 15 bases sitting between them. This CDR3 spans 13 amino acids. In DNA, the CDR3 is TGTGCCAGTTGGGATGGGGGGAGCTACGAGCAGTACTTC. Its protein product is CASWDGGSYEQYF. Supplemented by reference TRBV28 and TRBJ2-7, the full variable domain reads DVKVTQSSRYLVKRTGEKVFLECVQDMDHENMFWYRQDPGLGLRLIYFSYDVKMKEKGDIPEGYSVSREKKERFSLILESASTNQTSMYLCASWDGGSYEQYFGPGTRLTVT.

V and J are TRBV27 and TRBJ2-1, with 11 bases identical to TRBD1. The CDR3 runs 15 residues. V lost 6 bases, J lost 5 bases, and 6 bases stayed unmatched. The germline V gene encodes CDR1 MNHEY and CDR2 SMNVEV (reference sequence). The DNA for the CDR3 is TGTGCCAGCAGCCCCGGGACAGGGGGAGACAATGAGCAGTTCTTC. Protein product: CASSPGTGGDNEQFF.

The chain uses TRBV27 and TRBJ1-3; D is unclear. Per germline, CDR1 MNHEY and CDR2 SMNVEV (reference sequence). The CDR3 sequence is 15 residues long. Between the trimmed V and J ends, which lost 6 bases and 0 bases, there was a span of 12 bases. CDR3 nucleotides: TGTGCCAGCAGCTTGATGGTTCACTCTGGAAACACCATATATTTT. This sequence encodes CASSLMVHSGNTIYF.

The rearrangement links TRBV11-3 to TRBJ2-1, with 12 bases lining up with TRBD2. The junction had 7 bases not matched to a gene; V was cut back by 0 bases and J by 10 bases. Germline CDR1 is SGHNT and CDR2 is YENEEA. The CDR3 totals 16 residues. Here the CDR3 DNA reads TGTGCCAGCAGCTTAGAGGGGACTAGCGGGTATGAGGAGCAGTTCTTC. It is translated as CASSLEGTSGYEEQFF.

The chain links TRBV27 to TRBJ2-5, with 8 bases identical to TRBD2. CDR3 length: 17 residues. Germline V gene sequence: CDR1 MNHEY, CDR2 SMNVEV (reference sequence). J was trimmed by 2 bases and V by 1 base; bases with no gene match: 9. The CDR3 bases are TGTGCCAGCAGTTTATTACGACGGGGGGGAAAACAAGAGACCCAGTACTTC. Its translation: CASSLLRRGGKQETQYF.

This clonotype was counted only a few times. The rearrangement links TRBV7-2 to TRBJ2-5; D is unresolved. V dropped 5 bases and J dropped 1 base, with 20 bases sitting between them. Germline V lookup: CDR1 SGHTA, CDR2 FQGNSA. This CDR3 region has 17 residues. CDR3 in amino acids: CASSVPLGPGLQETQYF. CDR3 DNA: TGTGCCAGCAGCGTCCCGCTTGGGCCCGGCCTCCAAGAGACCCAGTACTTC.

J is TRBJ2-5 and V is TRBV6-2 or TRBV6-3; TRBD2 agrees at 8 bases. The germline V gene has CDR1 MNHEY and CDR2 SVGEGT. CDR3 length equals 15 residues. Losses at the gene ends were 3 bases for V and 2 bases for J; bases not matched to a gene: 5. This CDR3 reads CASSYDGGAQETQYF. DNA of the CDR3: TGTGCCAGCAGTTATGACGGGGGGGCTCAAGAGACCCAGTACTTC.

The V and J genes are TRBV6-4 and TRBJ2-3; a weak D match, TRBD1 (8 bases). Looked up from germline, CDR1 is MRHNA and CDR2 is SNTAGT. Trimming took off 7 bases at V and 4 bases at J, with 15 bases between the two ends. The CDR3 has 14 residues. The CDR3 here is CASKVTGGADTQYF. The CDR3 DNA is TGTGCCAGCAAAGTAACAGGGGGGGCAGATACGCAGTATTTT.

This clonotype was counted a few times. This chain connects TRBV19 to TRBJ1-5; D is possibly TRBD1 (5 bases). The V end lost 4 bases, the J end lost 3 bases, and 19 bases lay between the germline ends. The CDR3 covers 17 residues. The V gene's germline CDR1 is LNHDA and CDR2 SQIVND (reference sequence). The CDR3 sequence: CASSTTAGGRVNQPQHF. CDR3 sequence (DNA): TGTGCCAGTAGTACCACTGCTGGGGGTCGTGTCAATCAGCCCCAGCATTTT.

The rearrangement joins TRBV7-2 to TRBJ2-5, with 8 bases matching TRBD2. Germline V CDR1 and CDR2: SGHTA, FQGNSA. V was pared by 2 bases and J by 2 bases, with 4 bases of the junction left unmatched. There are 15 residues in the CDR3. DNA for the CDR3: TGTGCCAGCAGCTTAACAACTAGCGGACAAGAGACCCAGTACTTC. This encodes CASSLTTSGQETQYF.

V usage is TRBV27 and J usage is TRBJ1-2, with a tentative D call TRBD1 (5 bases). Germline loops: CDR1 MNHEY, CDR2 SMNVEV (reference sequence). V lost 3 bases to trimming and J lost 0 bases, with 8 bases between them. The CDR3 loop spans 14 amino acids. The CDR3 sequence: CASSFGGANYGYTF. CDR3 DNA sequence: TGTGCCAGCAGTTTTGGGGGAGCTAACTATGGCTACACCTTC.

The CDR3 spells CSADRGPEAFF. CDR3 nucleotides: TGCAGCGCCGACAGGGGACCTGAAGCTTTCTTT. The chain has TRBV29-1 and TRBJ1-1, with 8 bases that match TRBD1. V shed 7 bases, J shed 6 bases, and the junction held 4 bases outside the gene matches. The CDR3 is 11 amino acids. Germline V gene data show CDR1 as SQVTM and CDR2 as ANQGSEA.

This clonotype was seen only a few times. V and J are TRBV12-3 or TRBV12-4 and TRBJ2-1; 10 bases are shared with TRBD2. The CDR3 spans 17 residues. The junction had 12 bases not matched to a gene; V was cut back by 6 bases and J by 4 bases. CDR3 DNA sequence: TGTGCCAGCAGCTTGTCGGCTAGCGGGGGCCGGTACAATGAGCAGTTCTTC. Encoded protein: CASSLSASGGRYNEQFF.

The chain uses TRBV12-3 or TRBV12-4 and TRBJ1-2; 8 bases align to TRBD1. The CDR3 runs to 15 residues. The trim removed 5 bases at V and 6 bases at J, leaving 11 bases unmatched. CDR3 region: CASSTQMTGDNGYTF. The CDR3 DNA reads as TGTGCCAGCAGTACCCAGATGACAGGGGATAATGGCTACACCTTC.

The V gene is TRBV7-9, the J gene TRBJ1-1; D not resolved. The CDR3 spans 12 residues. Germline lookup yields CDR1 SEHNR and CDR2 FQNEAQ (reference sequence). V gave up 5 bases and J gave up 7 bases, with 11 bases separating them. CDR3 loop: CASSPNKNEAFF. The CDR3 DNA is TGTGCCAGCAGCCCTAATAAGAATGAAGCTTTCTTT.

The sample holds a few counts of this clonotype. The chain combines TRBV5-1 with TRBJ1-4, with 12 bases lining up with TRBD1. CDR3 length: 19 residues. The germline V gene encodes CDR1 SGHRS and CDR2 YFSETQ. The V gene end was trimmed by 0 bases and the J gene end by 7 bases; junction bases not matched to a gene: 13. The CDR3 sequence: CASSLGSGTGGARGEKLFF. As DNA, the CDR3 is TGCGCCAGCAGCTTGGGATCCGGGACAGGGGGCGCCCGGGGTGAAAAACTGTTTTTT. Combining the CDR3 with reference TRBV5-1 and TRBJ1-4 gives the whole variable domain KAGVTQTPRYLIKTRGQQVTLSCSPISGHRSVSWYQQTPGQGLQFLFEYFSETQRNKGNFPGRFSGRQFSNSRSEMNVSTLELGDSALYLCASSLGSGTGGARGEKLFFGSGTQLSVL.

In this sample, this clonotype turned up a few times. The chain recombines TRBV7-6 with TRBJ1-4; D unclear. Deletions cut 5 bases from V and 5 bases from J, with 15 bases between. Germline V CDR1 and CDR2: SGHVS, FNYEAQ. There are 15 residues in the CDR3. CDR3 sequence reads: CASSRIPAENEKLFF. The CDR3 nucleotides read TGTGCCAGCAGCCGAATACCGGCAGAGAATGAAAAACTGTTTTTT.

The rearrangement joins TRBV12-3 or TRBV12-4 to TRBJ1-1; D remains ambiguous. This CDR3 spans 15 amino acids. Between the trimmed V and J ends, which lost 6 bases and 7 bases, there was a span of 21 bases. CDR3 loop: CASRLEVGPFHEAFF. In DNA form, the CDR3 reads TGTGCCAGCAGGCTCGAGGTAGGCCCCTTTCATGAAGCTTTCTTT.

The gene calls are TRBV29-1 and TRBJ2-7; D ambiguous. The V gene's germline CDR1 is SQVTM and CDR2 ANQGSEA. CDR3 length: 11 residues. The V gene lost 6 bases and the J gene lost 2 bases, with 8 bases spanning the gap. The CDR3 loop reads CSVVTTYEQYF. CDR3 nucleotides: TGCAGCGTCGTCACAACCTACGAGCAGTACTTC.

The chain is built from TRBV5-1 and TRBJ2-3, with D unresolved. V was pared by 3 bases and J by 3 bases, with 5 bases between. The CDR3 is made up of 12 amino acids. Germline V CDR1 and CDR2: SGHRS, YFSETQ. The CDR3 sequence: CASSYLTDTQYF. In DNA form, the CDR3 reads TGCGCCAGCAGCTACTTAACAGATACGCAGTATTTT.

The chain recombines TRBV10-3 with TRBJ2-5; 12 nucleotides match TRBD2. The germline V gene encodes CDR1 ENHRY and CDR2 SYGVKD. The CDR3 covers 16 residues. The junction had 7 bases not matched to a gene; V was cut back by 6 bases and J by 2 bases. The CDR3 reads CAIRASSGGDQETQYF. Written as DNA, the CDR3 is TGTGCCATCAGGGCGTCTAGCGGGGGGGATCAAGAGACCCAGTACTTC.

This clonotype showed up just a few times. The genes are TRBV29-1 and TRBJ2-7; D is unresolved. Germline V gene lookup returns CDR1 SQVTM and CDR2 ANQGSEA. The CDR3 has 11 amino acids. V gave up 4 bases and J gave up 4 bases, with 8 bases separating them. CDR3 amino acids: CSVAMLYEQYF. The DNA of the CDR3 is TGCAGCGTTGCTATGTTATACGAGCAGTACTTC.

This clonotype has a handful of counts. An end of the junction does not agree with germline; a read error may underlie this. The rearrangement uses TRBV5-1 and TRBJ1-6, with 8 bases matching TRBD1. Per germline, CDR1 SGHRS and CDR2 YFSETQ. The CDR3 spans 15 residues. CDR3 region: CASSLGQAINSPLHF. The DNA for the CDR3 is TGCGCCAGCAGTTTGGGACAGGCGATAAATTCACCCCTCCACTTT.